This T cell receptor (beta chain) was retrieved from a study of T cells after yellow fever vaccination. TCRdb called the 5' RACE reads again in MiXCR, with one record for every CDR3 protein. In the table there are 400,000 or so distinct CDR3 sequences, around a tenth of which are singletons. The junction had 11 bases not matched to a gene; V was cut back by 7 bases and J by 5 bases. The CDR3 runs 14 residues. Germline CDR1 and CDR2: SGHRS and YFSETQ. General study findings and limits: Weaker overall was a secondary response that nonetheless peaked faster, on day 5 versus 15. Clonotypes shared by both compartments, CD4 and CD8, made up a small share.

This clonotype was recorded a few times. Its antigen is unidentified. The J gene is TRBJ1-2, the V gene TRBV5-1; TRBD1 matches 7 bases. The origin of this receptor is a man aged 18 to 29 who received the YFV17D yellow fever vaccine. The input for sequencing was PBMCs, taken on the day of the first yellow fever vaccination. The CDR3 region is CASYPGQQTYGYTF. The DNA of the CDR3 is TGCGCCAGCTACCCGGGACAGCAAACTTATGGCTACACCTTC.